In this sample, the clone carrying this T cell receptor (beta chain) turned up once. Germline V gives CDR1 SNHLY, CDR2 FYNNEI. Trimming cost V 2 bases and J 3 bases; bases outside gene matches: 7. The CDR3 covers 15 residues. As originally analysed: Estimates of nucleated cell counts were drawn from the amplification of reference gene primers. Measured with immunoSEQ multiplex PCR; TCRdb has only the in-frame clones, and not every one. V, J and clone size derive from that table, while D and trimming were established from the DNA sequence. The sample has some 170,000 clones; around 85% are singletons. This sample is part of a study of blood T cell repertoires in COVID-19.

The V call is TRBV2, the J call TRBJ2-7; 7 bases agree with TRBD2. Sequencing was carried out using peripheral blood. The clonotype comes from a man aged 55 to 70 with active or convalescent COVID-19. The CDR3, as DNA: TGTGCCAGCAGTGAATCATCAGCGGGAAACTACGAGCAGTACTTC. Protein: CASSESSAGNYEQYF.